This T cell receptor (beta chain) is drawn from a study of T cell responses to AZD1222 COVID-19 vaccine. Across the study: Recipients boosted at about 4 weeks or about 12 weeks are pooled.

TCRdb's copy holds only in-frame clones and misses some; the assay was immunoSEQ multiplex PCR. Altogether 120,000 or so clones are present, 90% being singletons, with the ten largest covering approximately 7.5%. A note on this clone: Its antigen is not identified.

The study's findings and limits: Among those given AZD1222, only six were seropositive at baseline. Unmutated variant regions are reportedly the target of nearly half of TCRs that are spike-specific. Increased Spike-specific TCR breadth and depth were observed after two AZD1222 doses.

The sequence was collected from an adult in good health. The sequences come from peripheral blood, collected on day 0 of AZD1222 vaccination.

The DNA for the CDR3 is TGTGCCAGCAGCCCGACTGAGGATACGCAGTATTTT. Residues: CASSPTEDTQYF. The chain recombines TRBV6-2 or TRBV6-3 with TRBJ2-3; D not certain. V lost 6 bases, J lost 6 bases, and 10 bases lay in between. Germline CDR1 and CDR2: MNHEY and SVGEGT. This CDR3 spans 12 amino acids.